This is a list of T cell receptor beta chains from one sample in a study of cytomegalovirus exposure and HLA in healthy donors. Clones were sequenced by immunoSEQ multiplex PCR, and TCRdb holds only the in-frame ones, with some missing. The table lists 150,000 to 200,000 clones, 75% to 85% of them singletons. The sample taken for sequencing was PBMCs. These receptor sequences come from a boy aged 5-17 years in good health and CMV-seronegative. Both conserved end residues are part of each CDR3. Each record gives: J gene, clone size, D gene, V gene, CDR3 protein, CDR3 DNA. The D gene is left open where the match is weak. Some rows mark clone size as missing; the rest say once, few, many or name a class of expanded clone.

TRBJ2-7	.	TRBD1	TRBV10-1	CASSPGTGAVEQYF	TGCGCCAGCAGTCCCGGGACAGGGGCCGTCGAGCAGTACTTC
TRBJ1-6	.	.	TRBV6-4	CASSDEVDSPAPLHF	TGTGCCAGCAGTGACGAAGTGGACAGCCCGGCACCCCTCCACTTT
TRBJ2-3	.	.	TRBV5-4	CASSLGGGRADTQYF	TGTGCCAGCAGCTTGGGAGGGGGTCGGGCAGATACGCAGTATTTT
TRBJ2-3	few	TRBD1	TRBV19	CASSRTGGSDTQYF	TGTGCCAGTAGTCGGACAGGGGGCTCAGATACGCAGTATTTT
TRBJ1-4	.	.	TRBV12-5	CASGPGWGDEKLFF	TGTGCTAGTGGACCTGGGTGGGGGGATGAAAAACTGTTTTTT
TRBJ1-1	.	TRBD1	TRBV7-9	CASSFLPGQGGTEAFF	TGTGCCAGCAGCTTTTTACCCGGACAGGGAGGCACTGAAGCTTTCTTT
TRBJ2-1	.	TRBD2	TRBV19	CASSTPGLAHNEQFF	TGTGCCAGTAGTACCCCGGGACTAGCGCACAATGAGCAGTTCTTC
TRBJ2-3	few	.	TRBV2	CASSSRILLHLRDTDTQYF	TGTGCCAGCAGTTCCCGAATACTTTTACACCTCAGGGACACAGATACGCAGTATTTT
TRBJ2-1	.	.	TRBV19	CASKLGGYSYNEQFF	TGTGCCAGTAAATTGGGGGGATACTCCTACAATGAGCAGTTCTTC
TRBJ2-1	.	TRBD1	TRBV7-8	CASRTLEGAAYNEQFF	TGTGCCAGCAGAACCCTCGAGGGGGCGGCATACAATGAGCAGTTCTTC
TRBJ1-6	once	.	TRBV27	CASSFSDILNSPLHF	TGTGCCAGCAGTTTCTCGGACATCCTAAATTCACCCCTCCACTTT
TRBJ1-6	.	.	TRBV6-1	CASSEAGVSPLHF	TGTGCCAGCAGTGAAGCAGGGGTTTCACCCCTCCACTTT
TRBJ2-7	.	.	TRBV6-5	CASSYSRGHSYEQYF	TGTGCCAGCAGTTACTCCCGGGGACACTCCTACGAGCAGTACTTC
TRBJ1-1	.	.	TRBV7-9	CASSLPQRNTEAFF	TGTGCCAGCAGCTTACCACAGAGGAACACTGAAGCTTTCTTT
TRBJ2-7	.	.	TRBV7-9	CASSSVDSSYEQYF	TGTGCCAGCAGCTCCGTAGACAGCTCCTACGAGCAGTACTTC
TRBJ1-3	.	.	TRBV5-6	CASSLDYQGESSGNTIYF	TGTGCCAGCAGCTTGGATTACCAGGGTGAGAGCTCTGGAAACACCATATATTTT
TRBJ2-1	.	TRBD2	TRBV7-2	CASSPRTSERHNEQFF	TGTGCCAGCAGCCCTCGGACTAGCGAGAGGCACAATGAGCAGTTCTTC
TRBJ2-3	few	.	TRBV5-1	CASSRQSITDTQYF	TGCGCCAGCAGCCGACAATCTATCACAGATACGCAGTATTTT
TRBJ2-3	few	TRBD2	TRBV7-2	CASSSRVGLAGEIDTQYF	TGTGCCAGCAGCTCCCGGGTGGGACTAGCGGGAGAAATAGATACGCAGTATTTT
TRBJ2-1	few	TRBD1	TRBV19	CASSIVGQGMIDEQFF	TGTGCCAGTAGTATAGTTGGACAGGGGATGATTGATGAGCAGTTCTTC
TRBJ2-1	.	.	TRBV18	CASSPTYAHNEQFF	TGTGCCAGCTCACCTACTTACGCACACAATGAGCAGTTCTTC
TRBJ2-7	.	TRBD2	TRBV5-6	CASSSGLAGAPYEQYF	TGTGCCAGCAGCTCCGGACTAGCGGGAGCGCCGTACGAGCAGTACTTC
TRBJ2-2	.	TRBD1	TRBV14	CASSRNRGPFTGELFF	TGTGCCAGCAGCCGAAACAGGGGGCCGTTCACCGGGGAGCTGTTTTTT
TRBJ2-7	.	.	TRBV30	CAGHRDSYEQYF	TGTGCCGGTCACAGGGACTCCTACGAGCAGTACTTC
TRBJ1-1	.	.	TRBV6-5	CASSTTYRAGAFF	TGTGCCAGCAGTACAACTTACAGGGCTGGAGCTTTCTTT
TRBJ2-1	once	TRBD2	TRBV4-3	CASTQGRAGGPTFDEQFF	TGCGCCAGCACCCAGGGTAGAGCGGGAGGACCTACTTTCGATGAGCAGTTCTTC
TRBJ1-2	.	TRBD1	TRBV11-2	CASSLGQGGGGYTF	TGTGCCAGCAGCCTTGGACAGGGGGGGGGTGGCTACACCTTC
TRBJ2-1	.	TRBD1	TRBV9	CASSVAQDRYNEQFF	TGTGCCAGCAGCGTAGCCCAGGACAGGTACAATGAGCAGTTCTTC
TRBJ2-1	.	TRBD2	TRBV7-9	CASSFGRGGAYNEQFF	TGTGCCAGCAGTTTTGGGCGGGGAGGGGCCTACAATGAGCAGTTCTTC
TRBJ2-5	.	.	TRBV29-1	CSVSRVWTDQETQYF	TGCAGCGTTAGCCGCGTATGGACAGACCAAGAGACCCAGTACTTC
TRBJ1-2	.	.	TRBV29-1	CTLGEVYGYTF	TGCACCCTCGGAGAGGTTTATGGCTACACCTTC
TRBJ1-1	.	TRBD1	TRBV18	CASSQGQGAKFEAFF	TGTGCCAGCTCACAAGGACAGGGGGCGAAATTTGAAGCTTTCTTT
TRBJ1-1	.	.	TRBV6-5	CASNLAGRQLAEAFF	TGTGCCAGCAATTTAGCAGGGCGGCAGCTTGCTGAAGCTTTCTTT
TRBJ1-1	.	TRBD1	TRBV6-5	CASRKQGGNTEAFF	TGTGCCAGCAGAAAACAGGGGGGGAACACTGAAGCTTTCTTT
TRBJ1-1	.	TRBD1	TRBV6-1	CASSRFRGTEAFF	TGTGCCAGCAGTAGATTCAGGGGGACTGAAGCTTTCTTT